This TCR beta chain was found in a study of cytomegalovirus exposure and HLA in healthy donors. The PCR contained 60 Vbeta and 13 Jbeta primers. The repertoire was sequenced with immunoSEQ multiplex PCR; TCRdb's copy has only in-frame clones and lacks some. The table shows 95,000 to 150,000 clones, with over 60% occurring only once. J gave up 2 bases and V 4 bases, and 2 bases lay outside the gene matches. The CDR3 spans 13 residues. CDR1 is SQVTM and CDR2 is ANQGSEA in the germline V gene. The clonotype originates from a woman in her thirties or forties in good health and CMV-seropositive. V and J are TRBV29-1 and TRBJ2-1; 7 nucleotides line up with TRBD2. The source material was PBMCs. In DNA form, the CDR3 reads TGCAGCGTTGGGGGGGGAGCCTACAATGAGCAGTTCTTC. Protein sequence: CSVGGGAYNEQFF.